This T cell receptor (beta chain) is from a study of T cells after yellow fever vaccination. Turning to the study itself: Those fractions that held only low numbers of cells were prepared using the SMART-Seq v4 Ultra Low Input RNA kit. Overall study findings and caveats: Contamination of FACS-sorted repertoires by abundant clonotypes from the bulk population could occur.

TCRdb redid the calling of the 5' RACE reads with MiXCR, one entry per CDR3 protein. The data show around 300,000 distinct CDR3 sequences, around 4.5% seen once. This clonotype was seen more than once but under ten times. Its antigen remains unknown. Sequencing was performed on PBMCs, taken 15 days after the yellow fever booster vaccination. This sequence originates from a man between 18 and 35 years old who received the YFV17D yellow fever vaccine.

In nucleotides, the CDR3 is TGTGCCAGCAGCGCGATACAGGGGATAAGCTCCTACGAGCAGTACTTC. Protein sequence: CASSAIQGISSYEQYF. This chain links TRBV11-2 with TRBJ2-7; 7 nucleotides line up with TRBD1. The CDR3 contains 16 residues. Germline CDR1 reads SGHAT; CDR2 reads FQNNGV. V lost 5 bases and J lost 0; bases outside the gene matches: 10.